The clone carrying this T cell receptor (beta chain) was recorded a few times. Its antigen remains unidentified. This entry is derived from a study of cytomegalovirus exposure and HLA in healthy donors. Study information: In a previous analysis, some 110 million unique TCR beta sequences were found from approximately 180 million T cells.

V dropped 3 bases and J dropped 4 bases, with 10 bases sitting between them. CDR1 is SGHNT and CDR2 is YYREEE in the germline V gene (reference sequence). CDR3 length: 13 amino acids. The PCR had 60 Vbeta and 13 Jbeta primers. Profiling relied on immunoSEQ multiplex PCR, and the TCRdb table lists in-frame clones only, not all of them. The data hold about 99,000 clones, with 65% to 80% observed a single time. Study-wide findings and caveats: Listed as cytomegalovirus-associated were 170 or so TCR beta chains. TCR association rates varied by HLA locus in a later analysis, with DRB1 highest and HLA-C lowest. Despite most TCR sequences being rare, some public TCRs occurred in many donors.

The V and J genes are TRBV5-4 and TRBJ1-1, with D possibly matching TRBD1 (5 bases). What was sequenced was PBMCs. This TCR derives from a young woman in good health and CMV-seropositive. For the CDR3, the DNA is TGTGCCAGCAGCTCTCAGGGCGGCACTGAAGCTTTCTTT. Amino acids: CASSSQGGTEAFF.